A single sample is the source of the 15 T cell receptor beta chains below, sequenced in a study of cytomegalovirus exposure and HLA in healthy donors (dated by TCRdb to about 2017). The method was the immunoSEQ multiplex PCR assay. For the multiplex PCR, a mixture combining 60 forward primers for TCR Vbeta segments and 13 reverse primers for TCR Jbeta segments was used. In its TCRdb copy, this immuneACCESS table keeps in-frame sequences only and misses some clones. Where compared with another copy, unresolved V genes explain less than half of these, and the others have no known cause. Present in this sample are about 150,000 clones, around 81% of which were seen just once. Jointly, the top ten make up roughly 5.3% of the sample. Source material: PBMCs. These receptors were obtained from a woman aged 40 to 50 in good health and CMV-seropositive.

CDR3 amino acids: CASRIKIPEAFF. As DNA, the CDR3 is TGTGCCAGCAGAATAAAAATCCCTGAAGCTTTCTTT. The rearrangement joins TRBV2 to TRBJ1-1, with D unclear. The germline V gene encodes CDR1 SNHLY and CDR2 FYNNEI. The V end lost 6 bases, the J end lost 6 bases, and 11 bases lay between the germline ends. There are 12 residues in the CDR3.

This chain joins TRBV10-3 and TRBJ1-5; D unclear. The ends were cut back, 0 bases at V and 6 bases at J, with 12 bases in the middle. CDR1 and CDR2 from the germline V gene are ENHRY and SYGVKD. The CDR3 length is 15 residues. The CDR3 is CAISESLLGSQPQHF. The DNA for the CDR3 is TGTGCCATCAGTGAGTCGCTCCTGGGGAGTCAGCCCCAGCATTTT.

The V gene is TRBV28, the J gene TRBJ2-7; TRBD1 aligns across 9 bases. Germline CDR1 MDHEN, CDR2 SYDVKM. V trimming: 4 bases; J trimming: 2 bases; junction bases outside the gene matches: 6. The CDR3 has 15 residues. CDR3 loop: CASSSPGQGPYEQYF. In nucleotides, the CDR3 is TGTGCCAGCAGTTCTCCGGGACAGGGACCCTACGAGCAGTACTTC.

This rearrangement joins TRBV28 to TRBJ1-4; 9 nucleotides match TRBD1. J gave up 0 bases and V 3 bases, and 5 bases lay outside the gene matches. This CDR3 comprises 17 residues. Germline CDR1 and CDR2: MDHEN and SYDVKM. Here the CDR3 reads CASSFSGQGATNEKLFF. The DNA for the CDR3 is TGTGCCAGCAGTTTCTCGGGACAGGGTGCAACTAATGAAAAACTGTTTTTT.

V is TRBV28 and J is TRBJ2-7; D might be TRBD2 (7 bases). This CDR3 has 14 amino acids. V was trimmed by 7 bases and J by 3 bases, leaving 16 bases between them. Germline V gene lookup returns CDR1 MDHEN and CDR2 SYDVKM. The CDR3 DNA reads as TGTGCCAGCACCGGAGGGGGGGGGTTCTACGAGCAGTACTTC. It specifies CASTGGGGFYEQYF.

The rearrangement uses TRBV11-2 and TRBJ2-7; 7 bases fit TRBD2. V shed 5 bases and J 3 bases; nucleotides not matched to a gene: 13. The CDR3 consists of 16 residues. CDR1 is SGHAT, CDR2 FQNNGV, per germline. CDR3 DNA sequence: TGTGCCAGCAGCCCAGCCGGACTAGAATCACTCTACGAGCAGTACTTC. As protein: CASSPAGLESLYEQYF.

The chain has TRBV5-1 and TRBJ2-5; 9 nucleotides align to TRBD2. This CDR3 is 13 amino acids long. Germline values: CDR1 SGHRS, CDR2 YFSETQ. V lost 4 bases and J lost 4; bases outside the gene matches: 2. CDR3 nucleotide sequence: TGCGCCAGCAGCATGACTAGCGGAGAGACCCAGTACTTC. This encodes CASSMTSGETQYF.

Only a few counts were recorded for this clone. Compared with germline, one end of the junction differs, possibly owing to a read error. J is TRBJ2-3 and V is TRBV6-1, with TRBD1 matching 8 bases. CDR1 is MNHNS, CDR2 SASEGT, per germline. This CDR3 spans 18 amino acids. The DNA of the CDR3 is TGTGCCAGCAGCGAAGGGACAGGACAACTATTTAGCACAGATACGCAGTATTTT. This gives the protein CASSEGTGQLFSTDTQYF.

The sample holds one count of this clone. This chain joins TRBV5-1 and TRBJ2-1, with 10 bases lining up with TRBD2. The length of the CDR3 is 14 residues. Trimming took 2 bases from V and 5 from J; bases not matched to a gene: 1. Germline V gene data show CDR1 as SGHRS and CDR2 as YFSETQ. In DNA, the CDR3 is TGCGCCAGCAGCTTACTAGCGGGGAACAATGAGCAGTTCTTC. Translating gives CASSLLAGNNEQFF.

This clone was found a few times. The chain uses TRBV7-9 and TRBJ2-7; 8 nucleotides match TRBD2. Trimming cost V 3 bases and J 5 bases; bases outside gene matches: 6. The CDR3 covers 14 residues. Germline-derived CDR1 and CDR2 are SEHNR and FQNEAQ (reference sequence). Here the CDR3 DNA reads TGTGCCAGCAGCTTGGGTAGCGGGAATGACGAGCAGTACTTC. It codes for CASSLGSGNDEQYF.

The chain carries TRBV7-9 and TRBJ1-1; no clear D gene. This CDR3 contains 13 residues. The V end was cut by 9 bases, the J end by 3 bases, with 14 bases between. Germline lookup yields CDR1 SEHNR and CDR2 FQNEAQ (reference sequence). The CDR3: CARPIEGDTEAFF. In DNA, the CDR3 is TGTGCCAGACCCATTGAGGGAGACACTGAAGCTTTCTTT.

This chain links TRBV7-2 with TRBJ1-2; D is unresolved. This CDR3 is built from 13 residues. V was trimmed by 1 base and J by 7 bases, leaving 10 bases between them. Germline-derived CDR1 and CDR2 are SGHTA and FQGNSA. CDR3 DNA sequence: TGTGCCAGCAGCTTAGTAGGACTCTCTGGCTACACCTTC. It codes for CASSLVGLSGYTF.

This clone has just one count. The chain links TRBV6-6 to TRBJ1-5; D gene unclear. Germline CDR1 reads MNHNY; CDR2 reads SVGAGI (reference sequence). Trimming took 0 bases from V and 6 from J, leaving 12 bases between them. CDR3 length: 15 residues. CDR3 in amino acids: CASSYSRGSGQPQHF. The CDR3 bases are TGTGCCAGCAGTTACTCGAGAGGGTCAGGTCAGCCCCAGCATTTT.

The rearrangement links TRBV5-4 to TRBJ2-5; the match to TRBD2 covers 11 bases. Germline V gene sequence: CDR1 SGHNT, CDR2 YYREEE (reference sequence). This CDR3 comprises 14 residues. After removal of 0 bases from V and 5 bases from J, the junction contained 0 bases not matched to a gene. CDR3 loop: CASSLGTSGETQYF. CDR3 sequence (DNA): TGTGCCAGCAGCTTGGGGACTAGCGGGGAGACCCAGTACTTC.

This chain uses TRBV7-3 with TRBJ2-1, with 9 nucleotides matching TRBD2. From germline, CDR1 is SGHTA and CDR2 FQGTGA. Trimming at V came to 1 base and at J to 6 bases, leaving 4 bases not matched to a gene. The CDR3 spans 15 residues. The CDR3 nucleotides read TGTGCCAGCAGCTTAAGCCTAGCGGGGCTCAATGAGCAGTTCTTC. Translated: CASSLSLAGLNEQFF.